A single sample is the source of the 7 T cell receptor beta chains below, sequenced in a study of T-cell reconstitution after alpha-beta-depleted transplantation in children. This sample's TCRbeta library carried unique molecular identifier barcodes. TCRdb used MiXCR to reprocess the PCR reads, holding one entry per CDR3 protein. The sample shows approximately 800,000 distinct CDR3 sequences, about 16% of them seen only once. The sample was PBMCs, mostly from graft donor cells, taken 360 days after TCRalphabeta/CD19-depleted stem cell transplant. All receptors derive from a male patient younger than 18 who had a stem cell transplant for acute lymphoblastic leukemia, so the T cells may come from the graft donor.

This clonotype was recorded at least ten times. V usage is TRBV7-2 and J usage is TRBJ2-7; D may be TRBD2 (5 bases). The CDR3 runs 14 residues. Germline V gives CDR1 SGHTA, CDR2 FQGNSA. V dropped 0 bases and J dropped 0 bases, with 6 bases sitting between them. CDR3 loop: CASSLAGISYEQYF. Here the CDR3 DNA reads TGTGCCAGCAGCTTAGCCGGGATCTCCTACGAGCAGTACTTC.

This clonotype showed up just a few times. The V and J genes are TRBV12-3 or TRBV12-4 and TRBJ2-5, with 10 bases fitting TRBD1. The CDR3 totals 15 residues. After removal of 5 bases from V and 6 bases from J, the junction contained 9 bases not matched to a gene. CDR3 residues: CASSAPDRGRQTQYF. As DNA, the CDR3 is TGTGCCAGCAGTGCCCCGGACAGGGGGAGGCAGACCCAGTACTTC.

This clonotype was counted ten times or more. The chain is built from TRBV15 and TRBJ1-3; D remains unclear. The CDR3 runs 17 residues. The germline V gene encodes CDR1 LNHNV and CDR2 YYDKDF (reference sequence). Trimming stripped 1 base from V and 1 base from J, with 14 bases between. The CDR3 loop is CATSRGWSKASGNTIYF. The CDR3 DNA reads as TGTGCCACCAGCAGAGGTTGGTCCAAAGCTTCTGGAAACACCATATATTTT.

This clonotype was seen only a few times. V gene TRBV3-1 combines with J gene TRBJ2-1; D gene ambiguous. This CDR3 is built from 12 residues. Trimming removed 0 bases from V and 6 bases from J, with 3 bases in between. The germline V gene encodes CDR1 LGHDT and CDR2 YNNKEL (reference sequence). The CDR3 sequence: CASSQDVNEQFF. The CDR3 nucleotides read TGTGCCAGCAGCCAAGACGTCAATGAGCAGTTCTTC.

The chain uses TRBV7-6 and TRBJ2-7, with TRBD2 matching 7 bases. CDR1 and CDR2 from the germline V gene are SGHVS and FNYEAQ. The CDR3 consists of 14 residues. Trimming took 6 bases from V and 5 from J; bases not matched to a gene: 10. The CDR3 nucleotides read TGTGCCAGCAGTTTGCGGGACTATAACAACGAGCAGTACTTC. Translated, it gives CASSLRDYNNEQYF.

In DNA form, the CDR3 reads TGTGCCAGCAGTTTAAGACAGACTTTTTTAGGGGAGCTGTTTTTT. Amino acid sequence: CASSLRQTFLGELFF. V and J are TRBV27 and TRBJ2-2, with a weak D call TRBD1 (5 bases). The CDR3 extends over 15 amino acids. Germline-derived CDR1 and CDR2 are MNHEY and SMNVEV (reference sequence). Trimming left V 2 bases short and J 8 bases short, with 15 bases between.

The chain uses TRBV12-3 or TRBV12-4 and TRBJ2-7, with D possibly being TRBD2 (7 bases). V was clipped by 4 bases and J by 0 bases, with 13 bases between them. The CDR3 sequence is 15 residues long. Written as DNA, the CDR3 is TGTGCCAGCAGTTGGGGGGGCCCTGGCTCCTACGAGCAGTACTTC. Amino acid sequence: CASSWGGPGSYEQYF.